This T cell receptor beta chain emerged from a study of vaccination effects on CD4 cells after COVID-19. Study conclusions and caveats: Early post-infection timepoints were missing from the study, which also had few convalescent patients. From healthy vaccinees, only 1 of 255 vaccine-induced clones also reacted to common cold coronaviruses.

This clone was counted a few times. The antigen is undetermined. V lost 3 bases and J lost 0, with 5 bases in between. The CDR3 runs to 13 residues. Germline CDR1 reads DFQATT; CDR2 reads SNEGSKA (reference sequence). Sequencing in the ViraFEST assay came after antigen-specific CD4+ T cells had been expanded with viral peptide pools, which were used to stimulate PBMC. Upon completion of 10 to 11 days in culture, CD4+ T cells were isolated. Absence of prior SARS-CoV-2 infection characterized the vaccine recipients, who showed negative nucleocapsid antibodies. IL-2 medium took the place of half the medium on both days 3 and 7. Some clones are missing from TCRdb's copy, which holds only in-frame ones; the method was immunoSEQ multiplex PCR. This table has over 60,000 clones, 76% appearing once.

This sequence joins TRBV20-1 and TRBJ2-2; D gene ambiguous. The clonotype was recovered from a human donor who received a COVID-19 vaccine. The sample here was CD4+ T cells from PBMCs cultured with HCoV-NL63 spike peptides, taken before COVID-19 vaccination. The CDR3 nucleotides read TGCAGTGCTAGTGTGGCGAACACCGGGGAGCTGTTTTTT. Its translation is CSASVANTGELFF.